A single sample gave rise to the 26 T cell receptor beta chains below, sequenced in a study of tumor and adjacent non-tumor tissue in lung cancer. The library came from three nested PCR rounds adapted from ARM-PCR protocols. A single record per CDR3 protein comes from TCRdb applying MiXCR to the multiplex PCR reads. The data hold roughly 120,000 distinct CDR3 sequences, with about 61% observed a single time. No cell sorting was done before RNA was extracted from the tissue. This non-tumor lung sample came from over 3 cm beyond the tumor edge. Specimen: distant non-tumor lung tissue. The origin of the receptors is a man aged 55 to 70 with non-small cell lung cancer.

This clonotype was counted ten times or more. J is TRBJ2-3 and V is TRBV29-1, with D uncertain. The CDR3 loop spans 12 amino acids. Germline V gene lookup returns CDR1 SQVTM and CDR2 ANQGSEA. Trimming took 5 bases from V and 2 from J, leaving 8 bases between them. The CDR3 nucleotides read TGCAGCGTTACCCTGGACACAGATACGCAGTATTTT. Translation: CSVTLDTDTQYF.

In regard to this clonotype: A much larger clone differs from this one at a single base, so this may be a read error. This chain joins TRBV5-1 and TRBJ2-7, with a weak D call TRBD2 (6 bases). The CDR3 extends over 14 amino acids. Trimming took off 5 bases at V and 0 bases at J, with 12 bases between the two ends. CDR1 and CDR2 (germline): SGHRS, YFSETQ. The CDR3 nucleotides read TGCGCCAGCAGAGATAGCGGTTCCTCCTACGAGCAGTACTTC. Amino acid sequence: CASRDSGSSYEQYF.

The chain joins TRBV28 to TRBJ2-3; 13 nucleotides match TRBD2. Germline loops: CDR1 MDHEN, CDR2 SYDVKM. The CDR3 sequence is 18 residues long. V lost 4 bases, J lost 3 bases, and 10 bases stayed unmatched. This CDR3 is CASSWGLAGRQGTDTQYF. CDR3 in DNA: TGTGCCAGCAGTTGGGGACTAGCGGGAAGGCAGGGGACAGATACGCAGTATTTT.

Of note for this clonotype: Just one base apart from a much larger clone, this may be a read error. This chain links TRBV20-1 with TRBJ1-5, with 8 bases aligning to TRBD1. The CDR3 spans 15 residues. CDR1 is DFQATT, CDR2 SNEGSKA, per germline (reference sequence). The CDR3 DNA reads TGCAGTACTAGACGCGGACAGGGATACAATCAGCCCCAGCATTTT. It codes for CSTRRGQGYNQPQHF.

The rearrangement uses TRBV7-9 and TRBJ1-1, with D hard to call. With 5 bases removed from V and 4 bases from J, the gap between germline ends came to 14 bases. CDR3 length equals 14 residues. Germline assignment: CDR1 SEHNR and CDR2 FQNEAQ (reference sequence). The CDR3 reads CASSRVPPSTEAFF. The CDR3 nucleotides are TGTGCCAGCAGCCGGGTCCCGCCGAGCACTGAAGCTTTCTTT.

In regard to this clonotype: Just one base apart from a much larger clone, this may be a read error. The chain recombines TRBV28 with TRBJ2-7; D gene uncertain. The germline V and J ends were trimmed by 6 bases and 6 bases, with 18 bases remaining between them. This CDR3 is built from 14 residues. Looked up from germline, CDR1 is MDHEN and CDR2 is SYDVKM. CDR3 sequence reads: CASSSLVGMSEQYF. CDR3 coding DNA: TGTGCCAGCAGCTCGCTAGTGGGTATGAGCGAGCAGTACTTC.

This chain links TRBV6-2 or TRBV6-3 with TRBJ2-7; 8 bases match TRBD1. This CDR3 comprises 15 residues. CDR1 is MNHEY, CDR2 SVGEGT, per germline. CDR3 sequence reads: CASSETGTGSYELYV. Written as DNA, the CDR3 is TGTGCCAGCAGTGAAACCGGGACAGGATCCTACGAGCTGTACGTC.

Turning to this clonotype: At one of its ends the junction is not consistent with the germline gene, which may arise from a read error. The chain carries TRBV5-6 and TRBJ2-1; TRBD2 might be the D (5 bases). The CDR3 contains 12 residues. In germline, CDR1 is SGHDT, CDR2 YYEEEE. The CDR3 sequence: CANSFFRDEQFF. CDR3 nucleotides: TGTGCCAACAGCTTCTTCCGGGATGAGCAGTTCTTT.

This clonotype has only one observation. The V and J genes are TRBV29-1 and TRBJ1-2; 9 bases map to TRBD1. Germline-derived CDR1 and CDR2 are SQVTM and ANQGSEA. The CDR3 consists of 12 residues. J gave up 4 bases and V 3 bases, and 0 bases lay outside the gene matches. CDR3 DNA: TGCAGCGTTGAGGACAGGGGCTATGGCTACACCTTC. Translation: CSVEDRGYGYTF.

A remark on this clonotype: A much larger clone lies a single base off, so this may be a read error. This chain links TRBV28 with TRBJ2-2, with 7 positions matching TRBD2. With 7 bases clipped from V and 7 bases from J, the junction kept 6 bases outside the gene matches. The CDR3 has 13 residues. The germline V gene encodes CDR1 MDHEN and CDR2 SYDVKM. The CDR3 DNA sequence: TGTGCCAGCATGGCGGGAGCCGTCGGGGAGCTGTTTTTT. This gives the protein CASMAGAVGELFF.

Note on this clonotype: A single base separates this from a much larger clone, so it may be a read error. The chain uses TRBV20-1 and TRBJ1-2, with a possible D match to TRBD1 (6 bases). CDR3 length equals 16 residues. From germline, CDR1 is DFQATT and CDR2 SNEGSKA (reference sequence). The CDR3 DNA reads TGCAGAGCTAGGGGCCACCGGACAGAAAACTCTTATGGCTACACCTTC. Encoded protein: CRARGHRTENSYGYTF.

Worth noting for this clonotype: This is likely a read error, given that the CDR3 carries no conserved phenylalanine or tryptophan at its end. The chain links TRBV4-1 to TRBJ2-2, with 14 bases aligning to TRBD2. CDR1 and CDR2 from the germline V gene are MGHRA and YSYEKL. The length of the CDR3 is 18 residues. The DNA of the CDR3 is TGCGCCAGCAGCCAACAGACTAGCGGGAGGGCGAACACCGTGGAGCTGTTTCTT. It translates to CASSQQTSGRANTVELFL.

A word on this clonotype: With a much larger clone just one base away, this may be a read error. This sequence joins TRBV20-1 and TRBJ1-2; 8 positions agree with TRBD1. The V gene end was trimmed by 7 bases and the J gene end by 8 bases; junction bases not matched to a gene: 12. Germline-derived CDR1 and CDR2 are DFQATT and SNEGSKA (reference sequence). The CDR3 runs to 13 residues. The CDR3 sequence: CSGTTDRGGGYTF. The CDR3 DNA follows: TGCAGTGGTACTACAGACAGGGGTGGAGGCTACACCTTC.

As to this clonotype: A much more abundant neighbour one base away suggests this may be a read error. The chain employs TRBV6-1 and TRBJ2-7; 7 bases agree with TRBD1. This CDR3 region has 16 residues. Germline lookup yields CDR1 MNHNS and CDR2 SASEGT. CDR3 residues: CAIRDVRQGLTYERYF. The CDR3, as DNA: TGTGCCATCAGGGATGTAAGACAGGGCCTTACCTACGAGCGGTACTTC.

J is TRBJ1-1 and V is TRBV5-1; a weak D match, TRBD1 (6 bases). V lost 4 bases and J lost 4, with 23 bases in between. Germline V CDR1 and CDR2: SGHRS, YFSETQ. The CDR3 totals 17 residues. CDR3 nucleotides: TGCGCCAGCAGCGTGGGGAAATCCGTGGGGGGCGTCACTGAAGCTTTCTTT. This translates into CASSVGKSVGGVTEAFF.

The sample holds many counts of this clonotype. The chain combines TRBV4-1 with TRBJ2-3; D remains ambiguous. The CDR3 consists of 16 residues. Germline CDR1 is MGHRA and CDR2 is YSYEKL. The V and J ends lost 4 bases and 3 bases respectively, with 17 bases between them. The CDR3 DNA reads as TGCGCCAGCAGCCCTACGGCACCGCCCCTGACAGATACGCAGTATTTT. This encodes CASSPTAPPLTDTQYF.

This clonotype was counted many times. The chain combines TRBV10-3 with TRBJ1-3, with no clear D. Looked up from germline, CDR1 is ENHRY and CDR2 is SYGVKD. CDR3 length: 13 amino acids. Trimming cost V 3 bases and J 0 bases, with 3 bases left between them. The CDR3 sequence is CAISDPSGNTIYF. The CDR3 DNA reads TGTGCCATCAGTGATCCCTCTGGAAACACCATATATTTT.

Worth noting for this clonotype: The junction does not match germline at one end; this may be a read error. The chain joins TRBV4-1 to TRBJ1-5; maybe TRBD1 (6 bases). Germline V gives CDR1 MGHRA, CDR2 YSYEKL. The CDR3 sequence is 15 residues long. The CDR3 region is CASSQVDFRGQPQQF. CDR3 coding DNA: TGCGCCAGCAGCCAAGTCGATTTCAGGGGTCAGCCCCAGCAATTT.

This clonotype was seen many times. The V and J genes are TRBV5-8 and TRBJ1-4, with 9 nucleotides matching TRBD1. The CDR3 is 15 residues long. CDR1 is SGHTS and CDR2 is YDEGEE in the germline V gene. Trimming removed 4 bases from V and 4 bases from J; junction bases left unmatched: 5. CDR3 loop: CASSPGTGNNEKLFF. The DNA for the CDR3 is TGTGCCAGCAGCCCCGGGACAGGGAATAATGAAAAACTGTTTTTT.

A word on this clonotype: Germline is not matched at one junction end, which may reflect a read error. The DNA of the CDR3 is TGCGCCAGCAGCACACCGCTAGCGGGAGGGCCCAGTGAGCAGTTCTTC. Translating it yields CASSTPLAGGPSEQFF. J is TRBJ2-1 and V is TRBV13; 12 bases line up with TRBD2. CDR3 length: 16 amino acids. Per the germline V gene, CDR1 is PRHDT and CDR2 is FYEKMQ (reference sequence).

Many counts were recorded for this clonotype. This sequence joins TRBV7-2 and TRBJ2-1; perhaps D is TRBD1 or TRBD2 (6 bases each). This CDR3 is built from 13 residues. Germline assignment: CDR1 SGHTA and CDR2 FQGNSA. Trimming removed 5 bases at V and 7 bases at J, with 12 bases between. The CDR3 DNA follows: TGTGCCAGCAGCCTCCGGGGGCAGAATGAGCAGTTCTTC. It is translated as CASSLRGQNEQFF.

Concerning this clonotype itself: Germline and junction disagree at one end, which may indicate a read error. In nucleotides, the CDR3 is TGTGCCAGTAAAAGCGGGGTTACAGATATGCAGTATTTT. Its translation is CASKSGVTDMQYF. V is TRBV6-1 and J is TRBJ2-3, with 7 positions matching TRBD2. The CDR3 has 13 amino acids. Germline CDR1 MNHNS, CDR2 SASEGT.

On this clonotype: A junction boundary mismatches the germline segment, possibly from a read error. V gene TRBV11-2 combines with J gene TRBJ2-1; TRBD2 agrees at 13 bases. Germline lookup yields CDR1 SGHAT and CDR2 FQNNGV. The CDR3 consists of 15 residues. CDR3 sequence: CVSSPGTSGITEQFF. The CDR3 region has the DNA TGTGTCAGCAGCCCCGGGACTAGCGGGATCACTGAGCAGTTCTTC.

On this clonotype itself: The junction departs from the called germline gene at one end, perhaps through a read error. J is TRBJ1-1 and V is TRBV12-3 or TRBV12-4; D not certain. The length of the CDR3 is 12 residues. The DNA of the CDR3 is TGTGCCAGCAGTAGGAGGAGCACTGAAGTTCTCTTT. Protein product: CASSRRSTEVLF.

About this clonotype: This may be a read error: a much more frequent sequence differs by one nucleotide. The chain links TRBV28 to TRBJ2-2; 7 bases are a match to TRBD1. The V and J ends lost 7 bases and 9 bases, in that order; junction bases with no gene match: 14. The germline gives CDR1 MDHEN, CDR2 SYDVKM. This CDR3 has 15 amino acids. The CDR3 loop is CASTQWTGGARELFF. CDR3 sequence (DNA): TGTGCCAGCACCCAGTGGACAGGAGGCGCCCGGGAGCTGTTTTTT. Full variable domain (rest looked up from reference TRBV28 and TRBJ2-2): DVKVTQSSRYLVKRTGEKVFLECVQDMDHENMFWYRQDPGLGLRLIYFSYDVKMKEKGDIPEGYSVSREKKERFSLILESASTNQTSMYLCASTQWTGGARELFFGEGSRLTVL.

The V and J genes are TRBV19 and TRBJ1-2, with D hard to call. The CDR3 covers 16 residues. V was clipped by 6 bases and J by 5 bases, with 22 bases between them. CDR1 is LNHDA, CDR2 SQIVND, per germline (reference sequence). CDR3 bases: TGTGCCAGTAGCCTCCCGGATGGCGCCACCCCTTATGGCTACACCTTC. This sequence encodes CASSLPDGATPYGYTF.